This T cell receptor beta chain was found in a study of T-cell memory formation after mild COVID-19 (TCRdb year 2021). The study in broad terms: TCR sequence clusters from the two donors were largely donor specific. In two donors, T-cell clones that expanded and contracted after mild COVID-19 were followed by sequencing TCRalpha and TCRbeta repertoires longitudinally. The cohort was made up of two young adult volunteers, one female and one male, who were previously healthy. The full study reports these points: From day 15 to 85, contracting clones showed balanced CD4/CD8 phenotypes, whereas a second wave of clones that expanded from day 15 to 37 leaned towards CD4+. SARS-CoV-2 specificity of the second-wave clones peaking on day 37 was not confirmed. The study covered only a couple of mild cases, and larger cohorts including severe cases with pre-infection samples were considered necessary. Contracting CD4+ clones appeared mostly in the CM and EM memory subsets, whereas CD8+ clones were enriched in EMRA. Some responding clones were found in pre-infection memory, which suggests that pre-existing cross-reactive memory T cells took part in the SARS-CoV-2 response.

Ficoll-Paque density gradient centrifugation was the method used to isolate PBMCs. At least ten counts were recorded for this clonotype. Which antigen it targets is not known. Per-base quality was not reported, and no clone a single base away is much larger than it. The junction carries 10 bases between V and J, which are trimmed by 10 bases and 0 bases respectively. Taken from cysteine to phenylalanine, the CDR3 has 13 residues. The entry retains the CDR3 DNA only, 39 bases that are in frame from base 1. The germline V gene sets CDR1 to ENHRY and CDR2 to SYGVKD. These reads were obtained on an Illumina NovaSeq 6000. Using 5'RACE with constant-segment primers, TCRalpha and TCRbeta cDNA libraries were constructed, with sample barcodes and unique molecular identifiers added in the process. Trizol reagent was used to extract RNA from every sample. The libraries were amplified in two PCR steps, and the second step added a second sample barcode and Illumina TruSeq adapters. The libraries were sequenced on an Illumina NovaSeq using 2 x 150 bp paired-end reads. The authors' analysis ran thus. With migec v1.2.7, reads were demultiplexed and then collapsed into UMI-guided consensus sequences. Using mixcr v2.1.11, UMI consensuses were aligned to TRA and TRB V and J templates and then assembled into clonotypes. Expanded or contracted clonotypes were those called significant by both edgeR and NoisET, with noise models trained on biological replicates. edgeR calls used a false discovery rate-adjusted p below 0.01 and a log2 fold-change threshold of 1. As an exploratory analysis of dynamics, max-normalized trajectories of the 1000 most abundant clonotypes were examined with PCA combined with hierarchical clustering. Each responding clone was given a CD4 or CD8 phenotype based on the CD4+ and CD8+ repertoires, which had been sequenced separately. TCRdb reanalyzed the raw reads on its own, using fastp at Q25 for trimming and MiXCR for clone calling, and kept in-frame beta chains. Identical CDR3 proteins give one entry, which carries the most common genes and DNA. The V and J calls come from TCRdb's annotation, not from the publication. The sample table holds 280,000 or so distinct CDR3 sequences, of which roughly 17% were seen once. The top ten clones comprise more than 20% of the sample.

This sequence uses TRBV10-3 and TRBJ2-1; a confident D gene designation cannot be given. This receptor was obtained from a young man who had mild COVID-19 (a few samples of this study predate the infection). The sample titles of this study are shuffled in the database, so cell type and time point are left out; the donor was told from shared clones. Material for sequencing was PBMCs or a T cell subset sorted from them (not recorded which). The DNA is TGTGCCACCTCCCTAGACTCCTACAATGAGCAGTTCTTC. This gives the protein CATSLDSYNEQFF.